The next 31 T cell receptor beta chains were all read from a single sample in a study of PD-L1 blockade in urothelial cancer. Time point reported: pretreatment peripheral blood. Repertoires were generated with immunoSEQ multiplex PCR, while TCRdb's copy carries only in-frame clones and drops some. The profile shows about 130,000 clones, around 85% of them singletons. The source was PBMCs, collected around atezolizumab (anti-PD-L1) treatment. These receptors originate from a man between 45 and 60 years old with urothelial cancer.

The chain uses TRBV4-2 and TRBJ2-2, with no clear D. Per germline, CDR1 LGHNA and CDR2 YNFKEQ. The CDR3 is 16 residues long. Trimming pared 0 bases from V and 7 bases from J, leaving 15 bases between. CDR3 residues: CASSQEIQLLGGELFF. Written as DNA, the CDR3 is TGTGCCAGCAGCCAAGAAATACAGCTCCTGGGCGGGGAGCTGTTTTTT.

Written as DNA, the CDR3 is TGTGCCAGCATGCGGGACAGCGCTAACTATGGCTACACCTTC. Its translation: CASMRDSANYGYTF. The chain carries TRBV6-6 and TRBJ1-2; 7 bases line up with TRBD1. CDR3 length: 14 amino acids. J lost 0 bases, V lost 7 bases, and 5 bases had no gene match. CDR1 MNHNY and CDR2 SVGAGI come from the germline V gene (reference sequence).

The chain carries TRBV28 and TRBJ1-2; D not certain. The germline V gene encodes CDR1 MDHEN and CDR2 SYDVKM. Between the trimmed V and J ends, which lost 4 bases and 3 bases, there was a span of 15 bases. This CDR3 contains 15 residues. Written as DNA, the CDR3 is TGTGCCAGCAGTTCTCCGGGAAGCGGGGACTATGGCTACACCTTC. Its translation: CASSSPGSGDYGYTF.

The chain employs TRBV7-9 and TRBJ1-1; D is ambiguous. Germline CDR1 reads SEHNR; CDR2 reads FQNEAQ (reference sequence). V lost 5 bases and J lost 0, with 13 bases in between. The CDR3 is 15 residues long. The CDR3 nucleotides are TGTGCCAGCAGCGAAGCGGTCACAGTGAACACTGAAGCTTTCTTT. Amino acids: CASSEAVTVNTEAFF. Based on the CDR3 plus reference TRBV7-9 and TRBJ1-1, the full variable domain is DTGVSQNPRHKITKRGQNVTFRCDPISEHNRLYWYRQTLGQGPEFLTYFQNEAQLEKSRLLSDRFSAERPKGSFSTLEIQRTEQGDSAMYLCASSEAVTVNTEAFFGQGTRLTVV.

For the CDR3, the DNA is TGTGCCAGCAGTGAAACAGGGCCAACTAACTATGGCTACACCTTC. This gives the protein CASSETGPTNYGYTF. The V gene is TRBV25-1, the J gene TRBJ1-2; a weak D match, TRBD1 (6 bases). Trimming shortened V by 2 bases and J by 0 bases, and 10 bases separated the two germline ends. The germline V gene encodes CDR1 MGHDK and CDR2 SYGVNS. The CDR3 is 15 residues long.

This chain links TRBV5-4 with TRBJ2-1; tentative D call: TRBD1 (6 bases). Deletions cut 4 bases from V and 9 bases from J, with 20 bases between. CDR1 and CDR2 (germline): SGHNT, YYREEE (reference sequence). The CDR3 is made up of 15 amino acids. In DNA, the CDR3 is TGTGCCAGCAGCAGGCCCCAGGGTATGGGGGCTGAGCAGTTCTTC. Translating gives CASSRPQGMGAEQFF.

This chain links TRBV5-1 with TRBJ2-5; D possibly corresponds to TRBD2 (6 bases). CDR1 and CDR2 from the germline V gene are SGHRS and YFSETQ. The CDR3 contains 16 residues. With 0 bases removed from V and 0 bases from J, the gap between germline ends came to 12 bases. CDR3 residues: CASSLGLAANQETQYF. CDR3 nucleotides: TGCGCCAGCAGCTTGGGTTTAGCGGCAAACCAAGAGACCCAGTACTTC.

This clone has a single count. At one boundary the junction diverges from the germline segment, which might be a read error. In DNA form, the CDR3 reads TGTGCTAGCAGCTTAGCGCTAGCGGGAACCGGGGAGCTGTTTTTT. Its translation: CASSLALAGTGELFF. The chain recombines TRBV7-7 with TRBJ2-2; 9 bases fit TRBD2. Per the germline V gene, CDR1 is SSHAT and CDR2 is FNYEAQ (reference sequence). The CDR3 length is 15 residues.

The sample holds a few counts of this clone. This rearrangement joins TRBV19 to TRBJ1-5; TRBD1 might be the D (6 bases). The V and J ends lost 7 bases and 2 bases respectively, with 9 bases between them. CDR1 LNHDA and CDR2 SQIVND come from the germline V gene (reference sequence). This CDR3 spans 13 amino acids. CDR3 nucleotides: TGTGCCAGTACCAACAGGGGCAATCAGCCCCAGCATTTT. Its protein product is CASTNRGNQPQHF.

The chain has TRBV28 and TRBJ2-5; 8 bases fit TRBD1. The J segment lost 9 bases and the V segment lost 3 bases, leaving 9 bases of the junction unmatched. The CDR3 is 14 residues long. Per germline, CDR1 MDHEN and CDR2 SYDVKM. This CDR3 reads CASSFQGAGGSQYF. The CDR3, as DNA: TGTGCCAGCAGTTTTCAGGGGGCAGGGGGATCCCAGTACTTC. Drawing the rest from reference TRBV28 and TRBJ2-5, the complete variable domain is DVKVTQSSRYLVKRTGEKVFLECVQDMDHENMFWYRQDPGLGLRLIYFSYDVKMKEKGDIPEGYSVSREKKERFSLILESASTNQTSMYLCASSFQGAGGSQYFGPGTRLLVL.

The rearrangement links TRBV7-2 to TRBJ1-3, with a weak D call TRBD1 (5 bases). Trimming cost V 2 bases and J 0 bases, with 14 bases left between them. Germline V gives CDR1 SGHTA, CDR2 FQGNSA. The length of the CDR3 is 17 residues. In DNA, the CDR3 is TGTGCCAGCAGCTTAAGGGGCGTGGCGAACTCTGGAAACACCATATATTTT. Protein product: CASSLRGVANSGNTIYF. Variable domain in full (rest from reference TRBV7-2 and TRBJ1-3): GAGVSQSPSNKVTEKGKDVELRCDPISGHTALYWYRQSLGQGLEFLIYFQGNSAPDKSGLPSDRFSAERTGGSVSTLTIQRTQQEDSAVYLCASSLRGVANSGNTIYFGEGSWLTVV.

The V gene is TRBV28, the J gene TRBJ2-7; D is possibly TRBD2 (5 bases). The CDR3 sequence is 15 residues long. The V gene lost 2 bases and the J gene lost 5 bases, with 16 bases spanning the gap. Germline V gene data show CDR1 as MDHEN and CDR2 as SYDVKM. The chain's CDR3 is CASSLGVAHTHEQYF. DNA for the CDR3: TGTGCCAGCAGTTTAGGGGTAGCGCACACCCACGAGCAGTACTTC.

V is TRBV6-6 and J is TRBJ2-5, with TRBD1 matching 9 bases. Germline lookup yields CDR1 MNHNY and CDR2 SVGAGI (reference sequence). V was clipped by 4 bases and J by 2 bases; unmatched bases: 8. The CDR3 loop spans 16 amino acids. For the CDR3, the DNA is TGTGCCAGCAGTTGGGTGTGGGGACAGGGACAAGAGACCCAGTACTTC. Translated, it gives CASSWVWGQGQETQYF.

In the case of this clone: Sequence at one end of the junction differs from germline and may be a read error. The chain couples TRBV6-5 to TRBJ1-4; TRBD1 agrees at 7 bases. The germline gives CDR1 MNHEY, CDR2 SVGAGI. The CDR3 sequence is 11 residues long. In DNA, the CDR3 is TGTGCCAGCAGTATGAGACAGGGTTTTGTTTTT. Amino acids: CASSMRQGFVF.

CDR3 region: CASSRTSGSQETQYF. DNA for the CDR3: TGCGCCAGCAGCCGGACTAGCGGGAGTCAAGAGACCCAGTACTTC. The rearrangement uses TRBV5-1 and TRBJ2-5; TRBD2 aligns across 13 bases. There are 15 residues in the CDR3. The V gene's germline CDR1 is SGHRS and CDR2 YFSETQ. Trimming took 4 bases from V and 2 from J; bases not matched to a gene: 2. Together with reference TRBV5-1 and TRBJ2-5, the CDR3 gives the full variable domain: KAGVTQTPRYLIKTRGQQVTLSCSPISGHRSVSWYQQTPGQGLQFLFEYFSETQRNKGNFPGRFSGRQFSNSRSEMNVSTLELGDSALYLCASSRTSGSQETQYFGPGTRLLVL.

The chain joins TRBV7-6 to TRBJ2-3; possible D gene TRBD2, 6 bases. Looked up from germline, CDR1 is SGHVS and CDR2 is FNYEAQ. The CDR3 is 15 residues long. Trimming stripped 0 bases from V and 2 bases from J, with 9 bases between. The CDR3 DNA reads TGTGCCAGCAGCTTAGCGGGAGGTTACACAGATACGCAGTATTTT. As protein: CASSLAGGYTDTQYF.

The chain joins TRBV28 to TRBJ2-3; D remains ambiguous. Trimming took 6 bases from V and 0 from J, leaving 4 bases between them. CDR1 MDHEN and CDR2 SYDVKM come from the germline V gene. The length of the CDR3 is 12 residues. Written as DNA, the CDR3 is TGTGCCAGCAGACTAAGCACAGATACGCAGTATTTT. Protein product: CASRLSTDTQYF.

The V and J genes are TRBV27 and TRBJ2-5; 7 bases line up with TRBD2. The CDR3 totals 15 residues. Germline loops: CDR1 MNHEY, CDR2 SMNVEV (reference sequence). The V segment lost 6 bases and the J segment 8 bases; nucleotides outside the gene matches: 15. The CDR3 is CASSPGQRGIGTQYF. DNA for the CDR3: TGTGCCAGCAGCCCTGGCCAGCGGGGCATTGGAACCCAGTACTTC.

CDR3 sequence (DNA): TGTGCCACCAGCAGAGTAAGACAGTATAATGAAAAACTGTTTTTT. It translates to CATSRVRQYNEKLFF. This rearrangement joins TRBV15 to TRBJ1-4, with a weak D call TRBD1 (5 bases). Germline values: CDR1 LNHNV, CDR2 YYDKDF (reference sequence). CDR3 length: 15 amino acids. V was shortened by 1 base and J by 4 bases, with 10 bases between the two germline ends.

The chain couples TRBV6-1 to TRBJ2-1, with no clear D. V was cut by 5 bases and J by 8 bases, with 7 bases left in between. CDR3 length: 11 amino acids. Germline V gene data show CDR1 as MNHNS and CDR2 as SASEGT. This chain's CDR3 is CASSLSHEQFF. In DNA, the CDR3 is TGTGCCAGCAGTTTGAGCCATGAGCAGTTCTTC.

The chain combines TRBV29-1 with TRBJ2-5, with no clear D. Deletions cut 7 bases from V and 4 bases from J, with 10 bases between. From germline, CDR1 is SQVTM and CDR2 ANQGSEA. The CDR3 contains 11 residues. CDR3 coding DNA: TGCAGCGCATACTTGGTAGAGACCCAGTACTTC. It specifies CSAYLVETQYF.

CDR3: CASSPDRGKGQPQHF. For the CDR3, the DNA is TGTGCCAGCTCACCCGACAGGGGAAAGGGTCAGCCCCAGCATTTT. This chain joins TRBV18 and TRBJ1-5; 8 nucleotides align to TRBD1. In germline, CDR1 is KGHSH, CDR2 LQKENI. The CDR3 runs to 15 residues. Unmatched junction bases numbered 7, after V lost 3 bases and J lost 6 bases.

The chain joins TRBV7-2 to TRBJ2-4; D gene unclear. V was shortened by 5 bases and J by 5 bases, with 16 bases between the two germline ends. The CDR3 runs 15 residues. CDR1 SGHTA and CDR2 FQGNSA come from the germline V gene. The CDR3 DNA reads as TGTGCCAGCAGCCCTGCGTCGGTAGTCCAAAACATTCAGTACTTC. Its protein is CASSPASVVQNIQYF. The variable domain in full, with the rest retrieved from reference TRBV7-2 and TRBJ2-4, is GAGVSQSPSNKVTEKGKDVELRCDPISGHTALYWYRQSLGQGLEFLIYFQGNSAPDKSGLPSDRFSAERTGGSVSTLTIQRTQQEDSAVYLCASSPASVVQNIQYFGAGTRLSVL.

The chain couples TRBV28 to TRBJ2-1; the match to TRBD2 covers 8 bases. V trimming: 6 bases; J trimming: 6 bases; junction bases outside the gene matches: 13. This CDR3 has 16 residues. Germline CDR1 MDHEN, CDR2 SYDVKM. CDR3 amino acids: CASSNQLAVLGNEQFF. Here the CDR3 DNA reads TGTGCCAGCAGCAACCAACTAGCGGTCCTTGGCAATGAGCAGTTCTTC.

The V and J genes are TRBV2 and TRBJ2-3; 7 bases fit TRBD1. This CDR3 is built from 14 residues. The germline gives CDR1 SNHLY, CDR2 FYNNEI. V was pared by 7 bases and J by 4 bases, with 8 bases of the junction left unmatched. The DNA for the CDR3 is TGTGCCAGCAACTGGCAGGGGGTAGCAGATACGCAGTATTTT. Amino acids: CASNWQGVADTQYF. Based on the CDR3 plus reference TRBV2 and TRBJ2-3, the full variable domain is EPEVTQTPSHQVTQMGQEVILRCVPISNHLYFYWYRQILGQKVEFLVSFYNNEISEKSEIFDDQFSVERPDGSNFTLKIRSTKLEDSAMYFCASNWQGVADTQYFGPGTRLTVL.

The chain has TRBV7-6 and TRBJ2-1; TRBD2 aligns across 11 bases. CDR1 is SGHVS and CDR2 is FNYEAQ in the germline V gene. The CDR3 sequence is 16 residues long. V lost 3 bases to trimming and J lost 7 bases; unmatched junction nucleotides: 8. The CDR3 region is CASSFVRASGRNEQFF. CDR3 in DNA: TGTGCCAGCAGCTTCGTTAGGGCTAGCGGGAGGAATGAGCAGTTCTTC.

The V call is TRBV18, the J call TRBJ1-1; TRBD1 matches at 7 bases. CDR3 length: 16 amino acids. V gave up 3 bases and J gave up 4 bases; unmatched junction bases: 11. From germline, CDR1 is KGHSH and CDR2 LQKENI. CDR3 sequence reads: CASSPTGQLKGTEAFF. CDR3 in DNA: TGTGCCAGCTCACCTACGGGACAGTTAAAAGGCACTGAAGCTTTCTTT.

The chain combines TRBV7-2 with TRBJ1-5; no clear D gene. This CDR3 contains 12 residues. Germline-derived CDR1 and CDR2 are SGHTA and FQGNSA. V lost 5 bases and J 4 bases, leaving 6 bases between the germline ends. CDR3 sequence (DNA): TGTGCCAGCAGCACCGGTAATCAGCCCCAGCATTTT. Its protein is CASSTGNQPQHF.

The V gene is TRBV9, the J gene TRBJ2-3; 7 nucleotides line up with TRBD2. The length of the CDR3 is 15 residues. With 0 bases clipped from V and 5 bases from J, the junction kept 6 bases outside the gene matches. Germline V gene data show CDR1 as SGDLS and CDR2 as YYNGEE. The CDR3: CASSVGGGSGDTQYF. The CDR3 DNA follows: TGTGCCAGCAGCGTAGGGGGGGGAAGCGGAGATACGCAGTATTTT.

This sequence joins TRBV14 and TRBJ2-7; D perhaps matches TRBD1 (6 bases). This CDR3 has 13 residues. Trimming pared 6 bases from V and 1 base from J, leaving 10 bases between. Looked up from germline, CDR1 is SGHDN and CDR2 is FVKESK. CDR3 DNA sequence: TGTGCCAGCAGAGCTACAGGGTCCTACGAGCAGTACTTC. It translates to CASRATGSYEQYF. Full variable domain (outside the CDR3, taken from reference TRBV14 and TRBJ2-7): EAGVTQFPSHSVIEKGQTVTLRCDPISGHDNLYWYRRVMGKEIKFLLHFVKESKQDESGMPNNRFLAERTGGTYSTLKVQPAELEDSGVYFCASRATGSYEQYFGPGTRLTVT.

This chain links TRBV5-6 with TRBJ1-2; perhaps TRBD1 as D (6 bases). Looked up from germline, CDR1 is SGHDT and CDR2 is YYEEEE. V was clipped by 3 bases and J by 4 bases, with 10 bases between them. The CDR3 consists of 13 residues. The CDR3 loop reads CASSSDRTYGYTF. The CDR3 region has the DNA TGTGCCAGCAGCTCAGACAGGACCTATGGCTACACCTTC.